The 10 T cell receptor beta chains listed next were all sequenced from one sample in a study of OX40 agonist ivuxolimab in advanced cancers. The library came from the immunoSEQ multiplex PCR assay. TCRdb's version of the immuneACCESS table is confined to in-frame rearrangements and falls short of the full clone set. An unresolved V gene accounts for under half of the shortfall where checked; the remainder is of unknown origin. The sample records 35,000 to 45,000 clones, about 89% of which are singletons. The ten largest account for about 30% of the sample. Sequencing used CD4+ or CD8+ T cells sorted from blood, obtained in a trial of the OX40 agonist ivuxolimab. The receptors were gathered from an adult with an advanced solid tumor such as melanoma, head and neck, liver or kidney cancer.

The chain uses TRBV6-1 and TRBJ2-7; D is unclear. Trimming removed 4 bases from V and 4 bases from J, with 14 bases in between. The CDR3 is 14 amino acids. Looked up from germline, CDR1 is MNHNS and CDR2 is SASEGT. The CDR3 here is CASSGVEGIYEQYF. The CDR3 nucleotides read TGTGCCAGCAGTGGGGTTGAAGGGATTTACGAGCAGTACTTC.

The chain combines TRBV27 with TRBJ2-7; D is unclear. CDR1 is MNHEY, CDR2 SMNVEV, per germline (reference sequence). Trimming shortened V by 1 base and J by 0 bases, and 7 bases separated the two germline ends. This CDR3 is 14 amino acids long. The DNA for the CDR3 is TGTGCCAGCAGTTTATTTCAAAACTCCTACGAGCAGTACTTC. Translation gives CASSLFQNSYEQYF.

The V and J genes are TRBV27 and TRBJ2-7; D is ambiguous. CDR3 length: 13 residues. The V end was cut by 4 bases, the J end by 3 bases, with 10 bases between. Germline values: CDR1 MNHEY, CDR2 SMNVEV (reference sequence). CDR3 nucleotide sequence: TGTGCCAGCAGTTACAGAGAACGCTACGAGCAGTACTTC. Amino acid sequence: CASSYRERYEQYF.

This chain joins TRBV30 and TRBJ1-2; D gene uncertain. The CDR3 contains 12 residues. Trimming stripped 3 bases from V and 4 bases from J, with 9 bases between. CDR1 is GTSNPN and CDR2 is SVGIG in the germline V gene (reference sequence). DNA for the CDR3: TGTGCCTGGAGCATGACGGCCTATGGCTACACCTTC. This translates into CAWSMTAYGYTF.

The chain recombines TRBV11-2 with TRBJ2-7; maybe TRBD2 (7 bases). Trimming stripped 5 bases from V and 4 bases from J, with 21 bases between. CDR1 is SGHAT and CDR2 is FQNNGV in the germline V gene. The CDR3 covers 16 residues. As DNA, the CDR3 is TGTGCCAGCAGCCCCGTCGGGGGGCATAAAGATTACGAGCAGTACTTC. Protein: CASSPVGGHKDYEQYF.

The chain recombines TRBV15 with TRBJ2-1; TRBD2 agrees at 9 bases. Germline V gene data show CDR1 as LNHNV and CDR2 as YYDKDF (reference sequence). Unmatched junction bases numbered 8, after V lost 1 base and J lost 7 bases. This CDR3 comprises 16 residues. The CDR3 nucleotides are TGTGCCACCAGCAGAGGTATGGCGGGAGGGCAGAATGAGCAGTTCTTC. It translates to CATSRGMAGGQNEQFF.

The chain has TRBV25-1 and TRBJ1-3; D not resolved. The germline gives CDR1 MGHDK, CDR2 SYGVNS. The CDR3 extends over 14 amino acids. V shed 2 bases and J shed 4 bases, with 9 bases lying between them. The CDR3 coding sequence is TGTGCCAGCAGTGAAGGAGGGTGGGGAAACACCATATATTTT. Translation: CASSEGGWGNTIYF.

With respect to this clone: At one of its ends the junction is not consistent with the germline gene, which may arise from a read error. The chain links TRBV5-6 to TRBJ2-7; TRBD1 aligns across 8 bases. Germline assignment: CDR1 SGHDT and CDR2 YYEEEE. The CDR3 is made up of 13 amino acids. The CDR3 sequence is CASSFGQGYEQHF. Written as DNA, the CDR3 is TGTGCCAGCAGCTTCGGACAGGGCTACGAGCAGCACTTC.

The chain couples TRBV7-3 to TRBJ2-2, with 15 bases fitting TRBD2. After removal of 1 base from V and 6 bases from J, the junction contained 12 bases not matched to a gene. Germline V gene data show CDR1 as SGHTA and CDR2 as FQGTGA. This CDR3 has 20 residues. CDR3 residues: CASSLNSAIGLAGGPGELFF. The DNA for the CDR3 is TGTGCCAGCAGCTTAAACTCTGCCATCGGACTAGCGGGAGGGCCCGGGGAGCTGTTTTTT.

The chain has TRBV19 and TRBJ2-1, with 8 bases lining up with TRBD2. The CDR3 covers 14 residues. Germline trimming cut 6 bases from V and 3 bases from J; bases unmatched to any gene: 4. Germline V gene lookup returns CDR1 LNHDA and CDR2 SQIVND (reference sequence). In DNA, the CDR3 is TGTGCCAGTAGCGGGAGGGCCTTCTACAATGAGCAGTTCTTC. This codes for CASSGRAFYNEQFF.